This TCR beta chain was identified in a study of T-cell reconstitution after alpha-beta-depleted transplantation in children. Study-wide points: Among T cells one year after transplant, newly produced cells accounted for most counts and diversity. Two months or so post-transplant, alpha-beta T cells reportedly derived from several hundred expanded graft clones. At day 60, the high TCRbeta diversity found in some patients originated from recipient T cells and thymic progenitors that had survived.

Preparing the TCRbeta library involved the use of unique molecular identifiers. From the PCR reads, TCRdb called clonotypes with MiXCR, one entry per CDR3 protein. The table lists 750,000 to 950,000 distinct CDR3 sequences, approximately 15% of them singletons. There are a few counts of this clonotype. Its antigen is unidentified. There are 14 residues in the CDR3. V gave up 6 bases and J gave up 8 bases; unmatched junction bases: 7. Germline lookup yields CDR1 SGHTA and CDR2 FQGTGA. Sequenced here: PBMCs, mostly from graft donor cells, sampled 360 days after TCRalphabeta/CD19-depleted stem cell transplant. The chain employs TRBV7-3 and TRBJ1-4; 9 bases are shared with TRBD1. The sequence was collected from a male patient aged 5 to 17 who had a stem cell transplant for acute lymphoblastic leukemia, so the T cells may come from the graft donor. CDR3 bases: TGTGCCAGCAGTTCAACAGGGGGCGGCGAAAAACTGTTTTTT. It is translated as CASSSTGGGEKLFF.